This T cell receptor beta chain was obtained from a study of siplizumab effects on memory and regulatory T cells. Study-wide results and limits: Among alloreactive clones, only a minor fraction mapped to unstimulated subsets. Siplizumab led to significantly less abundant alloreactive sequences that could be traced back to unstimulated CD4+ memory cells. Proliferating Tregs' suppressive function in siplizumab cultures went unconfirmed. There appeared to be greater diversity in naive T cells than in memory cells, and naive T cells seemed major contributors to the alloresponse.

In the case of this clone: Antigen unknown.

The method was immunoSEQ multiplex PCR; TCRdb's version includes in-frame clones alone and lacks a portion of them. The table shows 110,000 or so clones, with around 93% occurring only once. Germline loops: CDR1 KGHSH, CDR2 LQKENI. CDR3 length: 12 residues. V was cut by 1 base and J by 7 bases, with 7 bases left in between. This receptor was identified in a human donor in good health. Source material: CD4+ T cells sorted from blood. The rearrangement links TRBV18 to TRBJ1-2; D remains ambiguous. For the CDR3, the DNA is TGTGCCAGCTCACCACAGACGGGTGGCTACACCTTC. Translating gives CASSPQTGGYTF.